This note documents a single T cell receptor (beta chain) sequence. This clone has a single count. The target of this receptor is not known. Per-base qualities were not stored, and no clone one base away is much larger. Libraries were made using the immunoSEQ multiplex PCR assay. Not all clones reach the TCRdb copy of this immuneACCESS table, which keeps in-frame sequences only. Checked studies attribute under half of the gap to unresolved V genes and leave the rest unexplained. The sample has about 59,000 clones on record, around three quarters of them singletons. The top ten hold roughly 8.7% of the sample. The sample comes from a study of radiotherapy plus CTLA-4 blockade in lung cancer (dated by TCRdb to between 2017 and 2018). Turning to the overall study: Objective responses were observed in 18% of enrolled patients, and disease control was achieved in roughly 29%. Broad study findings and their caveats: After treatment with radiotherapy and ipilimumab, TCR clones that came from tumors expanded in the peripheral blood. Increased serum interferon-beta after radiation, together with early dynamic changes in blood T cell clones, were reported to be the strongest predictors of response.

The study evaluated CTLA-4 blockade (ipilimumab) given together with focal radiation therapy in patients who had chemo-refractory metastatic non-small-cell lung cancer. Its CDR3 holds 14 amino acids, cysteine through phenylalanine. Only the CDR3 region is kept as DNA, spanning 42 bases read in frame from base 1. The germline V end is reduced by 4 bases and the J end by 6 bases; junction bases left unmatched: 3. The germline V gene (reference sequence) provides CDR1 WNHNN and CDR2 SYGVQD. The chain joins TRBV10-1 to TRBJ2-1, with 10 middle bases fitting TRBD2. The receptor comes from a human donor with non-small cell lung cancer whose response to radiotherapy plus ipilimumab could not be evaluated. The sequenced sample was peripheral blood, obtained from a patient treated with radiotherapy plus ipilimumab. The DNA sequence is as follows: TGCGCCAGCAGTGGAAGCGGGAGGGTCAATGAGCAGTTCTTC. This gives the protein CASSGSGRVNEQFF.